This T cell receptor beta chain was sequenced for a study of cytomegalovirus exposure and HLA in healthy donors (dated by TCRdb to about 2017). At the level of the whole study: According to an earlier analysis of a few hundred of the donors, 150 million to 200 million T cells yielded 100 million or so unique TCR beta sequences and roughly 280 Gb of sequence data. Besides the first cohort of 666 subjects, a separate validation cohort made up of 90 to 150 different subjects was used. A later genetic analysis took genome-wide SNP genotypes for about 65% of the 666 donors and used that subset as a discovery cohort. To decide whether each TCR beta V gene segment behaved as functional or pseudogenic, an earlier analysis of several hundred of the donors relied on high-throughput TCR beta sequencing. In the later analysis, no new phenotypic data were used to find candidate immune exposures; instead, reliance was placed on TCR beta sequences and their occurrence across donors. Donor age, sex, ethnicity and CMV serostatus were collected together with the repertoire data. The study aimed to test whether signatures of past pathogen exposure could be identified by cataloging public T cell receptors. The genetic ancestry cluster associated with self-reported Caucasian donors included 65% to 90% of the 300 to 450 genotyped donors. Four or five DR-DQ haplotypes were handled as single units for association and clustering because linkage in the cohort was strong. Across approximately 400 genotyped donors of the cohort, an average of roughly 250,000 unique TCR beta nucleotide sequences per donor were sequenced, and roughly 18% of those sequences were non-productive. The study profiled the T cell repertoires of some 610 subjects by immunosequencing and related them to cytomegalovirus serostatus. Class I and class II HLA loci were covered by the typing at four-digit resolution. Every repertoire in the discovery cohort had been generated on one and the same sequencing platform. Typing coverage differed by locus: A, B, C, DRB1 and DQB1 were typed in roughly 620-630 donors, DQA1 in approximately 520, DPA1 in nearly 610, and DPB1 in just under 480. To predict cytomegalovirus infection status, the study combined high-throughput TCR immunosequencing, statistical association of individual TCRs with disease status, and machine learning. A later analysis re-examined previously published TCR beta repertoires from 500 to 700 donors and added high-resolution HLA genotyping to investigate patterns of TCR occurrence. About 310 gigabases of sequencing data and tens of millions of unique TCR sequences were included in an early release covering around 600 HLA-typed donors. Summary of the overall study and its limitations: Immune exposure information for the cohort was limited to CMV serostatus. The classifier was reported to diagnose cytomegalovirus status with high specificity and sensitivity in both the original cohort and the validation cohort. In this cohort, only TCR beta chains were sequenced, and detectable features were limited by the absence of alpha or paired-chain data. In a later analysis, several top co-occurrence clusters were reported to appear linked to parvovirus B19, influenza, CMV and Epstein-Barr virus. Sequencing depth was assumed to be roughly uniform across donors in the presence/absence analyses, though that assumption may not hold. Compared with the approximately 720-donor mean, donors in an Asian-associated ancestry cluster had fewer N-insertions in productive TCRs, according to a later genetic analysis. A later analysis associated 15,000 or so TCR beta sequences with specific HLA alleles at a false discovery rate of 0.05. V-gene and J-gene trimming of TCR beta chains was associated with a missense DCLRE1C variant in a later genetic analysis, and the association was replicated in an independent cohort. In vitro tests confirmed that a few of the cytomegalovirus-associated TCR beta chains recognize cytomegalovirus antigens. In a later analysis, HLA-associated TCR beta chains showed more clonal expansion and lower generation probabilities than non-associated chains that were equally common. A later analysis found that TCR association rates varied across HLA loci, with DRB1 alleles showing the most associated TCRs and HLA-C alleles the fewest. In an earlier analysis of 500 to 650 of the donors, most TCR beta V segments appeared in productive rearrangements about 87% or about 30% of the time, broadly matching IMGT annotations. A group of highly shared sequence variants was considered likely to be a technical artifact of the sequencing pipeline. While some public TCRs were present in many individuals, most TCR sequences turned up only very rarely across donors. The study gave a list of more than 150 TCR beta chains associated with cytomegalovirus. When HLA alleles, especially DR and DQ, strongly co-occurred, TCR associations were difficult to assign to individual alleles. According to the authors, the approach could potentially be generalized to other disease states and immunological phenotypes. HLA typing was unavailable for some donors at each locus, so association tests used only the typed subset. A further reported finding was that TCR beta sequences accurately predicted the HLA-A and HLA-B alleles for most subjects in the first cohort. In a later analysis, most CMV-associated TCR beta chains were found to appear HLA-restricted, with HLA associations seemingly driven largely by CMV exposure. Correlated functional status among segregating V segments might reflect linkage disequilibrium, but an unknown experimental factor could not be ruled out. Because counts were too low, 15 to 20 rarely observed V segments, including chromosome 9 orphons, were excluded from the earlier analysis of roughly 580 of the donors.

Library preparation employed the immunoSEQ multiplex PCR assay. A mixture of 60 forward primers for TCR Vbeta segments and 13 reverse primers for TCR Jbeta segments was used in the multiplex PCR. The CDR3 region of rearranged TCR beta genes was amplified from genomic DNA with a multiplex PCR assay. The Illumina HiSeq System was used to sequence the amplified TCR beta libraries as 87-base-pair reads. As for how the authors treated the data: A later analysis counted approximately 76 million unique TCR beta chains across the 666 repertoires, and 9.5 million to 11 million of these chains were shared by at least two donors. A nearest-neighbor algorithm error-corrected the raw reads and collapsed the reads into unique sequences, merging closely related sequences to remove PCR and sequencing errors. Alignment of CDR3 sequences to IMGT reference sequences was used to assign V, D and J gene segments. For a sequence to be retained, at least a six-nucleotide match to both a V gene segment and a J gene segment was required. A rearrangement counted as productive if the CDR3 had no stop codons and remained in frame with V and J, and every other rearrangement counted as non-productive. CDR3 was defined by IMGT convention, running from the second conserved V-encoded cysteine to the conserved J-encoded phenylalanine. Sequences without an unambiguous match to a single V gene segment were excluded from the earlier analysis of approximately 600 of the donors. In an earlier analysis of 587 of the donors, V segments were called functional above 56.7% productive rearrangements and were called segregating when the between-donor standard deviation exceeded 5%. A statistical classification framework was built for diagnosing cytomegalovirus status from the catalog of TCR beta chain sequences. In a later analysis, V and J genes were assigned by comparing TCR nucleotide sequences against IMGT/GENE-DB human TR gene sequences. In a later analysis, CDR3 sequences and most-parsimonious VDJ recombination scenarios were assigned using the TCRdist pipeline. In a later analysis, each TCR beta chain was defined by its CDR3 amino acid sequence together with its V-gene family, and reads without a unique V-gene family were excluded. To address suspected cross-contamination and a sequencing artifact, a later analysis removed under 600 highly shared, low-generation-probability nucleotide sequences. In a later analysis, a clonal expansion index was calculated for each public chain from normalized within-repertoire ranks of inferred template counts. In a later analysis, generation probabilities were computed with a VDJ recombination model fitted to out-of-frame rearrangements, and the resulting probabilities were checked against IGoR. In a later analysis, TCR-TCR, TCR-HLA and TCR-CMV co-occurrence was scored with hypergeometric tests, and a repertoire-size bias correction was applied to TCR pairs. To estimate false discovery rates, a later analysis permuted the HLA or CMV assignments 20 times. A later analysis grouped co-occurring TCRs with DBSCAN, adding TCRdist sequence similarity when clustering within HLA-allele-positive subsets. Repertoires with fewer than 30,000 or more than 120,000 public chains were left out of co-occurrence clustering, as were four to six repertoires with anomalous nucleotide sharing. TCRdb's version of the immuneACCESS table is confined to in-frame rearrangements and falls short of the full clone set. An unresolved V gene accounts for under half of the shortfall where checked; the remainder is of unknown origin. Clone size and the V and J calls come from that table; the DNA yielded D and trimming. In this sample the table shows a few hundred thousand clones, about 75% of which occur a single time. Of the sample, roughly 1.9% falls within the top ten clones.

The cohort was made up of approximately 670 healthy bone marrow donors. All cohort members were sampled while nominally healthy, although unrecorded immune exposures were likely present. The donor was CMV seronegative and was included in the group of 352 seronegative cohort members. Each donor provided a peripheral blood sample, and peripheral blood mononuclear cells were used for TCR beta sequencing. The Qiagen DNeasy Blood Extraction Kit was used to extract genomic DNA from the blood cell samples. Worth noting for this clone: Its recognized antigen is unknown. The record has no base qualities; no much larger clone is one base away.

The sequence was obtained from a woman aged 25-40 years in good health and CMV-seronegative. Source material: PBMCs.

In nucleotide form, the sequence is TGTGCCAGCAGCCTAGATGGACAGGGGGGTGGAAACACCATATATTTT. This gives the protein CASSLDGQGGGNTIYF. In this chain, TRBV7-6 is recombined with TRBJ1-3; TRBD1 lines up with 10 middle nucleotides. After removal of 5 bases from V and 3 bases from J, the junction retains 7 bases not matched to a gene. There are 16 amino acids in the CDR3, from cysteine to phenylalanine inclusive. Only the CDR3 DNA is retained, 48 bases long and in frame from the first base. The germline V gene supplies CDR1 SGHVS and CDR2 FNYEAQ.